The T cell receptor (beta chain) under discussion was sequenced for a study of response to subunit inactivated influenza vaccine. Study observations and caveats: Every seasonal influenza vaccination brings in few new T cells, the authors suggested.

V lost 2 bases, J lost 3 bases, and 14 bases lay in between. This CDR3 comprises 14 residues. Germline lookup yields CDR1 GTSNPN and CDR2 SVGIG (reference sequence). This clonotype was seen ten or more times. The antigen remains unidentified. TCRdb re-analysed the RT-PCR reads in MiXCR, keeping a single row per CDR3 protein. The sample yields some 160,000 distinct CDR3 sequences, 11% seen once. J is TRBJ2-7 and V is TRBV30; no reliable D call. Sequenced here: non-naive T cells sorted from PBMCs, sampled 40 to 50 days after vaccination. The sequence came from a man aged 50 to 59 who received an inactivated influenza vaccine. The CDR3 reads CAWSRPPRNYEQYF. CDR3 bases: TGTGCCTGGAGTCGGCCCCCACGCAACTACGAGCAGTACTTC.